In its sample, the clone carrying this T cell receptor (beta chain) was seen a few times. The data belong to a study of cytomegalovirus exposure and HLA in healthy donors. Donors showed nominal health when sampled, although they likely had unrecorded immune exposures. CDR1 and CDR2 (germline): MNHEY, SVGAGI. V lost 8 bases to trimming and J lost 7 bases, with 11 bases between them. CDR3 length equals 11 residues. PCR involved 60 Vbeta and 13 Jbeta primers. Clones were read by immunoSEQ multiplex PCR, and TCRdb kept only the in-frame ones, dropping some. This table holds over 150,000 clones, less than 85% found once.

V usage is TRBV6-5 and J usage is TRBJ1-2; D remains unclear. Sequencing used PBMCs. This TCR came from a man between 40 and 49 years old in good health and CMV-seronegative. The DNA of the CDR3 is TGTGCCAGCTCGGACGGGGTTGGCTACACCTTC. It translates to CASSDGVGYTF.